This entry features one TCR beta chain sequence. The data were obtained in a study of blood T cell repertoires in COVID-19. Study-level information: Sample material is recorded as cDNA or gDNA derived from T cells, B-cell-depleted T cells, or PBMCs.

Patients from Seattle were sampled longitudinally, starting during active infection. Generated by immunoSEQ multiplex PCR, the TCRdb table keeps only in-frame clones and is missing some. Of about 350,000 clones detected, about nine tenths appear once; the ten largest clones hold roughly 4%. The CDR3 runs 14 residues. Germline CDR1 SEHNR, CDR2 FQNEAQ (reference sequence). Deletions cut 0 bases from V and 5 bases from J, with 11 bases between. The receptor was derived from a woman aged 55-75 years with COVID-19, enrolled during active disease. Sequencing used peripheral blood. The chain is built from TRBV7-9 and TRBJ2-7, with D perhaps matching TRBD1 (5 bases). CDR3 in DNA: TGTGCCAGCAGCTTAGCTCTGGGGCTCGACGAGCAGTACTTC. It translates to CASSLALGLDEQYF.